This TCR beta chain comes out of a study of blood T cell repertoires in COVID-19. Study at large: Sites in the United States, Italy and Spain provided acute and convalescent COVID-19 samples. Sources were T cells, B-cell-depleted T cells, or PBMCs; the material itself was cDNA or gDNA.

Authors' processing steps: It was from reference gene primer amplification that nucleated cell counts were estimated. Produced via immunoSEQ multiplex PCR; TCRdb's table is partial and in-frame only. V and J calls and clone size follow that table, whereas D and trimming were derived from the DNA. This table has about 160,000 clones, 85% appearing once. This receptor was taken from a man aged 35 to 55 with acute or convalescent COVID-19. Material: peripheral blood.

The CDR3 loop reads CASRPSGGHITGELFF. DNA of the CDR3: TGTGCCAGCAGACCCTCAGGGGGGCATATCACCGGGGAGCTGTTTTTT. This chain connects TRBV14 to TRBJ2-2, with D maybe TRBD1 (7 bases). The CDR3 is 16 residues long. Germline V gene sequence: CDR1 SGHDN, CDR2 FVKESK. The V end lost 6 bases, the J end lost 4 bases, and 18 bases lay between the germline ends.